What follows is one TCR beta chain and its context. No antigen is known for it. No base quality values were provided; no much bigger clone lies one nucleotide off. Each collaborating institution followed its own protocols to collect whole blood in K2EDTA tubes. Collaborator samples were shipped for TCRbeta analysis as frozen whole blood, isolated PBMCs, or DNA extracted from either sample type. The data derive from a study of blood T cell repertoires in COVID-19 (dated by TCRdb to 2018 to 2020). The study in broad terms: Collaborator samples came from the United States, Italy and Spain and covered acute and convalescent phases of COVID-19. Samples came from the ongoing ImmuneRACE study (first 160 participants) plus 1,254 subjects from 6 global collaborators. A freely available public database, intended as a resource for researchers studying the immune response to SARS-CoV-2, is where the repertoires were released. Subjects who had been exposed to COVID-19, were actively infected with it, or had recovered from it provided the deeply sampled blood TCRbeta repertoires that made up the dataset. The prospective study material was composed of cDNA or gDNA derived from T cells, B-cell-depleted T cells, or PBMCs. The sample metadata nearly always contained a de-identified subject ID, COVID-19 status, age in years and sex. Where available, HLA class I and class II types were taken from metadata supplied by the sample provider and were not determined by assay-based typing. Study-wide conclusions, independent of this receptor: How much clinical and demographic metadata was included differed by source and by participant, and the metadata was provided uncurated.

TCRbeta CDR3 regions were amplified from genomic DNA using the immunoSEQ Assay, a bias-controlled multiplex PCR. The source study handled its data this way. Within the assay, amplification of reference gene primers was used to estimate how many nucleated cells each sample contained. Sequence reads were collapsed and filtered to measure the absolute abundance of every unique TCRbeta CDR3 rearrangement. Productive Simpson clonality was computed per sample as the square root of Simpson's diversity index over productive rearrangements. What TCRdb holds here is the immuneACCESS table cut down to in-frame rearrangements. Part of the clones is not present; checked against another copy, under half of the missing clones reflect an unresolved V gene, and the others are unexplained. V and J calls plus clone size are reproduced from that table; the DNA served to infer D and trimming. Here the sample has 60,000 to 80,000 clones; approximately 86% occur a single time. The ten largest clones represent roughly 0.94% of the sample.

From cysteine to phenylalanine, the CDR3 is 11 amino acids long. The only DNA kept is the CDR3, 33 bases in frame from the first base. CDR1 and CDR2 were assigned from the germline V gene as KGHDR and SFDVKD. V drops 4 bases and J drops 10 bases, leaving 7 bases in between. The chain links TRBV24-1 with TRBJ2-1, with TRBD2 tentatively as D gene (5 bases match). This clonotype originated in a man aged 65 to 85 with acute or convalescent COVID-19. Input material: peripheral blood. The CDR3 amino acid sequence is: CATSESGEQFF. In nucleotides, the sequence is TGTGCCACCAGTGAGTCGGGGGAGCAGTTCTTC.